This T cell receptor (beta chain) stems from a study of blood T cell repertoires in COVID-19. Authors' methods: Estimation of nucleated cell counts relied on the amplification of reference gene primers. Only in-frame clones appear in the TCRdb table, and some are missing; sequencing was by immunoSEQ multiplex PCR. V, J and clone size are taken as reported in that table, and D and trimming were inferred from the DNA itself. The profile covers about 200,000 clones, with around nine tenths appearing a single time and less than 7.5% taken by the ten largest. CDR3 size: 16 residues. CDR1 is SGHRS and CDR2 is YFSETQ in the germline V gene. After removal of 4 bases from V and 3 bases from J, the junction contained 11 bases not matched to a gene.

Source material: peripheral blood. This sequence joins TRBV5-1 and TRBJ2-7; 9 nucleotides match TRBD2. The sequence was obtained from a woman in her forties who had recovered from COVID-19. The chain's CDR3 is CASSQRPSGNFYEQYF. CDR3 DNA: TGCGCCAGCAGCCAACGCCCTAGCGGGAATTTCTACGAGCAGTACTTC.